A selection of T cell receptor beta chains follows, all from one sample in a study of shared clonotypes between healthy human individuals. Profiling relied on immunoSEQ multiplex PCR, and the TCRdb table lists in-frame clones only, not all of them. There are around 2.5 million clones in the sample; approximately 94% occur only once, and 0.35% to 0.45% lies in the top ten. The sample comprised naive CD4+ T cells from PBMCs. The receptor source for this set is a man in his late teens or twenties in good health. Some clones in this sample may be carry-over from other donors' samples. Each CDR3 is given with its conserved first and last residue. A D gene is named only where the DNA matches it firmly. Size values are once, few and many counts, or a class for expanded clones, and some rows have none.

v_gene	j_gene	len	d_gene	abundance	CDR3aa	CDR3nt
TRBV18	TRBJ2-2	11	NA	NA	CASSPDGELFF	TGTGCCAGCTCACCGGACGGGGAGCTGTTTTTT
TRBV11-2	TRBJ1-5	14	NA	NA	CASGPVGGRQPQHF	TGTGCCAGCGGCCCGGTGGGAGGGCGGCAGCCCCAGCATTTT
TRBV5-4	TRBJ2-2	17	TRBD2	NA	CASSLGKSSGVTGELFF	TGTGCCAGCAGCTTGGGAAAATCTAGCGGAGTTACCGGGGAGCTGTTTTTT
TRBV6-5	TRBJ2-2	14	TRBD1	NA	CASRPDRGPGELFF	TGTGCCAGCAGACCCGACAGGGGGCCCGGGGAGCTGTTTTTT
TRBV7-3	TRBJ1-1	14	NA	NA	CASSTDRWNTEAFF	TGTGCCAGCAGCACCGACAGGTGGAACACTGAAGCTTTCTTT
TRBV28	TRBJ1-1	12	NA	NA	CASSLTPTEAFF	TGTGCCAGCAGTTTAACCCCCACTGAAGCTTTCTTT
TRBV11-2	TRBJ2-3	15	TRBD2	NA	CASSLREGAPDTQYF	TGTGCCAGCAGCCTCCGGGAGGGCGCGCCAGATACGCAGTATTTT
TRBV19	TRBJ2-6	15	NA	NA	CASSISSSGANVLTF	TGTGCCAGTAGTATTTCGTCCTCTGGGGCCAACGTCCTGACTTTC
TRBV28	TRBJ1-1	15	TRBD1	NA	CASIKPGQGVPEAFF	TGTGCCAGCATCAAGCCGGGACAGGGAGTGCCTGAAGCTTTCTTT
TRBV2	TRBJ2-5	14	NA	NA	CASSGRNLQETQYF	TGTGCCAGCAGCGGACGGAACCTCCAAGAGACCCAGTACTTC
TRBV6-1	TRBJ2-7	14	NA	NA	CASTPGTRTYEQYF	TGTGCCAGCACCCCAGGGACCCGAACCTACGAGCAGTACTTC
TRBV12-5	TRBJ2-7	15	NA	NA	CASGLVQSRSYEQYF	TGTGCTAGTGGTTTGGTACAGTCTCGCTCCTACGAGCAGTACTTC
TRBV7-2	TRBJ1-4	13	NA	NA	CASSLRPTEKLFF	TGTGCCAGCAGCTTAAGGCCGACTGAAAAACTGTTTTTT
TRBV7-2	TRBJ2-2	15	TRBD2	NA	CASSILAGAPGELFF	TGTGCCAGCAGCATACTAGCGGGAGCCCCCGGGGAGCTGTTTTTT
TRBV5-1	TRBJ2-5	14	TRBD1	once	CASSSGTVQETQYF	TGCGCCAGCAGCTCAGGGACAGTTCAAGAGACCCAGTACTTC
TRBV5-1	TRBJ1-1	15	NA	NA	CASSPGDTMNTEAFF	TGCGCCAGCAGCCCAGGGGATACCATGAACACTGAAGCTTTCTTT
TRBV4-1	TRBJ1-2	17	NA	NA	CASSQRRFSDTKYGYTF	TGCGCCAGCAGCCAACGGCGTTTTTCCGACACTAAATATGGCTACACCTTC
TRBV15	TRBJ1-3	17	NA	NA	CATSRERRGAAGNTIYF	TGTGCCACCAGCAGAGAGAGGCGGGGGGCGGCTGGAAACACCATATATTTT
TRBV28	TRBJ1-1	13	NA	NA	CASSLLGASEAFF	TGTGCCAGCAGTCTCCTCGGGGCTAGTGAAGCTTTCTTT
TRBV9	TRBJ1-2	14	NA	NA	CASSANPGGGGYTF	TGTGCCAGCAGCGCTAACCCTGGAGGCGGAGGCTACACCTTC
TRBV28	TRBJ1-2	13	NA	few	CASSSPPSGGYTF	TGTGCCAGCAGTAGCCCCCCGTCCGGTGGCTACACCTTC
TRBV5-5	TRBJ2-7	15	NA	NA	CASSTDRSYSYEQYF	TGTGCCAGCAGCACCGACAGGTCCTACTCCTACGAGCAGTACTTC
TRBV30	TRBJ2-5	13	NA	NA	CAWSGSVRETQYF	TGTGCCTGGAGCGGTTCGGTCAGGGAGACCCAGTACTTC
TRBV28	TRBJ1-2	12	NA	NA	CASSPRRGGYTF	TGTGCCAGCAGTCCCCGTAGGGGGGGCTACACCTTC
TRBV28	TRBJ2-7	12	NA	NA	CASTGSSYEQYF	TGTGCCAGCACCGGCAGCTCCTACGAGCAGTACTTC
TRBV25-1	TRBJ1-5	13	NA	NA	CASSPDGNQPQHF	TGTGCCAGCAGTCCGGACGGGAATCAGCCCCAGCATTTT
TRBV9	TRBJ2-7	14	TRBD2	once	CASSPGTNSYEQYF	TGTGCCAGCAGCCCCGGGACTAACTCCTACGAGCAGTACTTC
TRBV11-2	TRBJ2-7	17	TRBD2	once	CASSLVASGSSRYEQYF	TGTGCCAGCAGCTTAGTGGCTAGCGGGTCAAGTAGGTACGAGCAGTACTTC
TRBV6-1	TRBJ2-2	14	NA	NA	CASRRLSNTGELFF	TGTGCCAGCCGACGGCTTTCGAACACCGGGGAGCTGTTTTTT
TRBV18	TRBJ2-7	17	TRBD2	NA	CASSPGLAGGLSYEQYF	TGTGCCAGCTCACCCGGACTAGCGGGAGGGTTGTCCTACGAGCAGTACTTC
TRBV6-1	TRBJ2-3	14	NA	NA	CASSVVKGYDTQYF	TGTGCCAGCAGTGTAGTCAAGGGTTATGATACGCAGTATTTT
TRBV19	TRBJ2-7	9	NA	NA	CARTFEQYF	TGTGCCAGGACATTCGAGCAGTACTTC
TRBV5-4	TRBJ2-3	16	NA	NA	CASSLAAGASTDTQYF	TGTGCCAGCAGCTTGGCCGCCGGGGCGAGCACAGATACGCAGTATTTT
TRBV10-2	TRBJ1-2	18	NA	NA	CASSFSRDPISPNYGYTF	TGCGCCAGCAGTTTCTCCCGGGACCCCATTTCTCCTAACTATGGCTACACCTTC
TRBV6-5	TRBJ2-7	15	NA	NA	CASSYARGTTYEQYF	TGTGCCAGCAGTTATGCCCGGGGGACGACTTACGAGCAGTACTTC
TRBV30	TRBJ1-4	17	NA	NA	CAWRRLGGAATNEKLFF	TGTGCCTGGAGAAGGCTAGGAGGGGCAGCAACTAATGAAAAACTGTTTTTT
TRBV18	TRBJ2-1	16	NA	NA	CASSPPSRSSYNEQFF	TGTGCCAGCTCACCGCCTAGCCGGAGCTCCTACAATGAGCAGTTCTTC
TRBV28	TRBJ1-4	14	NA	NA	CASSLGGHEEKLFF	TGTGCCAGCAGTTTAGGGGGGCACGAGGAAAAACTGTTTTTT
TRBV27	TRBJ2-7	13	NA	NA	CASSPRAAYEQYF	TGTGCCAGCAGTCCCAGGGCCGCCTACGAGCAGTACTTC
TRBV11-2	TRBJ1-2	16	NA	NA	CASSLASTRVNYGYTF	TGTGCCAGCAGCTTAGCGAGTACAAGGGTTAACTATGGCTACACCTTC
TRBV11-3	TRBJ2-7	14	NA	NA	CALGEATPNYEQYF	TGTGCCCTAGGAGAGGCTACTCCCAACTACGAGCAGTACTTC
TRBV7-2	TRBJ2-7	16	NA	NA	CASSGAGGTASYEQYF	TGTGCCAGCAGCGGTGCTGGTGGGACTGCTTCCTACGAGCAGTACTTC
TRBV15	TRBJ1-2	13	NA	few	CATSRDRVWGYTF	TGTGCCACCAGCAGAGATAGGGTGTGGGGCTACACCTTC
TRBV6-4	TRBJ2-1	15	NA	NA	CASRDSAGLYNEQFF	TGTGCCAGCAGGGACAGCGCGGGGCTCTACAATGAGCAGTTCTTC
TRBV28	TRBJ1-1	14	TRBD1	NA	CASSRQGQNTEAFF	TGTGCCAGCAGTCGACAGGGCCAGAACACTGAAGCTTTCTTT
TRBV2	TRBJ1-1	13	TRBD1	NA	CASSAQGVTEAFF	TGTGCCAGCAGTGCACAGGGGGTCACTGAAGCTTTCTTT
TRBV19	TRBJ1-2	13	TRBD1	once	CASSINTGVGYTF	TGTGCCAGTAGTATTAACACAGGGGTTGGCTACACCTTC
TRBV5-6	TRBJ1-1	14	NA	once	CASSLSPENTEAFF	TGTGCCAGCAGCTTGTCCCCGGAGAACACTGAAGCTTTCTTT
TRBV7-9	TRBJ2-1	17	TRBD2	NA	CASSSLRLAGAYNEQFF	TGTGCCAGCAGCTCTTTAAGACTAGCGGGAGCCTACAATGAGCAGTTCTTC
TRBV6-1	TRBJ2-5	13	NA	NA	CASIRGIKETQYF	TGTGCCAGCATAAGAGGGATAAAAGAGACCCAGTACTTC